This T cell receptor (beta chain) was captured in a study of cytomegalovirus exposure and HLA in healthy donors (TCRdb year 2017). The study in broad terms: An earlier analysis of some 620 of the donors reported about 260 Gb of sequence data and some 110 million unique TCR beta sequences obtained from around 170 million T cells. An earlier analysis of around 640 of the donors used high-throughput TCR beta sequencing to judge whether each TCR beta V gene segment behaved as functional or pseudogenic. A later genetic analysis took genome-wide SNP genotypes for about 55% of the 666 donors and used that subset as a discovery cohort. The number of donors typed differed by locus, with about 629-630 for A, B, C, DRB1 and DQB1, about 500 for DQA1, 600 to 610 for DPA1, and approximately 470 for DPB1. Among the roughly 430 genotyped donors, about 85% belonged to the genetic ancestry cluster associated with self-reported Caucasian donors. Besides the first cohort of 666 subjects, a separate validation cohort made up of 120 or so different subjects was used. The study profiled the T cell repertoires of under 850 subjects by immunosequencing and related them to cytomegalovirus serostatus. A later analysis re-analyzed previously published TCR beta repertoires from 500 to 700 donors and added high-resolution HLA genotyping to study TCR occurrence patterns. Both class I and class II loci were covered by HLA typing, at four-digit resolution. The aim of the study was to test whether cataloging public T cell receptors could identify signatures of past pathogen exposure. Every repertoire in the discovery cohort had been generated on one and the same sequencing platform. Donor age, sex, ethnicity and CMV serostatus were collected together with the repertoire data. An early release that covered about 600 HLA-typed donors contained 300 to 350 gigabases of sequencing data and 70 million to 100 million unique TCR sequences. In the later analysis, no new phenotypic data were used to find candidate immune exposures; instead, reliance was placed on TCR beta sequences and their occurrence across donors. About five DR-DQ haplotypes were treated as single units for association and clustering because of strong linkage in the cohort. To predict cytomegalovirus infection status, the study combined high-throughput TCR immunosequencing, statistical association of individual TCRs with disease status, and machine learning. Among roughly 400 genotyped donors of the cohort, an average of about 240,000 unique TCR beta nucleotide sequences were sequenced per donor, around a sixth of them non-productive. Findings and caveats that apply to the study as a whole: An association between a missense DCLRE1C variant and V-gene and J-gene trimming of TCR beta chains was found in a later genetic analysis and replicated in an independent cohort. A later analysis associated 16,951 TCR beta sequences with specific HLA alleles at a false discovery rate of 0.05. In a later genetic analysis, fewer N-insertions in productive TCRs were reported among donors in an Asian-associated ancestry cluster than the approximately 670-donor mean. This cohort had only TCR beta chains sequenced, and the lack of alpha or paired-chain data limited which features could be detected. Several of the top co-occurrence clusters appeared to be linked to parvovirus B19, influenza, CMV and Epstein-Barr virus, according to a later analysis. Some IMGT-functional V segments, including TRBV6-2 and TRBV6-3, could not be distinguished by the 87-base-pair reads and were therefore excluded. Correlated functional status among segregating V segments might be attributable to linkage disequilibrium, but an unknown experimental factor could not be ruled out. A further reported finding was that TCR beta sequences accurately predicted the HLA-A and HLA-B alleles for most subjects in the first cohort. A cluster of highly shared sequence variants was judged likely to represent a technical artifact of the sequencing pipeline. Assigning TCR associations to individual alleles was difficult when HLA alleles, especially DR and DQ, strongly co-occurred. The authors suggested that the approach could potentially be extended to other disease states and immunological phenotypes. In a later analysis, most CMV-associated TCR beta chains were found to appear HLA-restricted, with HLA associations seemingly driven largely by CMV exposure. Most TCR sequences were seen in very few donors, while some public TCRs were found in many individuals. The earlier analysis of 450 to 700 of the donors excluded around 17 rarely observed V segments, including chromosome 9 orphons, because counts were too low. Compared with equally common non-associated chains, HLA-associated TCR beta chains in a later analysis were more clonally expanded and had lower generation probabilities. An earlier analysis of some 560 of the donors showed that most TCR beta V segments appeared in productive rearrangements either about 90% or about 30% of the time, which broadly matched IMGT annotations. Because HLA typing was unavailable for some donors at each locus, only the typed subset was used in association tests. A total of fewer than 200 TCR beta chains were listed by the study as associated with cytomegalovirus. Immune exposure information for the cohort was limited to CMV serostatus. Presence/absence analyses assumed roughly uniform sequencing depth across donors, an assumption that may not hold. A few of the identified cytomegalovirus-associated TCR beta chains were confirmed in vitro to be specific for cytomegalovirus antigens. The classifier was reported to diagnose cytomegalovirus status with high specificity and sensitivity in both the original and validation cohorts. According to a later analysis, TCR association rates differed among HLA loci, with DRB1 alleles showing the most associated TCRs and HLA-C alleles showing the fewest.

Comment on this clone: Its recognized antigen is unknown. No base qualities exist here, and no much larger clone lies one base off it.

V is trimmed back by 0 bases and J by 7 bases, and the junction contains 9 bases that no gene match accounts for. As encoded in the germline V gene, CDR1 is LGHNA while CDR2 is YNFKEQ. Its CDR3 holds 16 amino acids, cysteine through phenylalanine. Only the CDR3 part of the read is kept: 48 bases, read in frame from the first base. In total, approximately 610 healthy bone marrow donors made up the cohort. At the time of sampling, all cohort members were nominally healthy, though unrecorded immune exposures were likely present. The donor tested CMV seronegative, placing the donor among the 350 to 400 seronegative members of the cohort. Each donor provided a peripheral blood sample, and peripheral blood mononuclear cells were used for TCR beta sequencing. The Qiagen DNeasy Blood Extraction Kit was used to extract genomic DNA from the blood cell samples. The library was produced with the immunoSEQ multiplex PCR assay. The multiplex PCR relied on a mix of 60 forward primers for TCR Vbeta segments and 13 reverse primers for TCR Jbeta segments. The CDR3 region of rearranged TCR beta genes was amplified from genomic DNA by a multiplex PCR assay. Amplified TCR beta libraries were sequenced as 87-base-pair reads on the Illumina HiSeq System. The original methods were these. A later analysis tallied 75 million to 85 million unique TCR beta chains across the 666 repertoires, and around 10 million of those chains were shared by two or more donors. To remove PCR and sequencing errors, raw reads were error-corrected and collapsed into unique sequences using a nearest-neighbor algorithm that merged closely related sequences. V, D and J gene segments were assigned by aligning CDR3 sequences to IMGT reference sequences. Each retained sequence needed at least a six-nucleotide match to both a V gene segment and a J gene segment. A rearrangement was called productive if the CDR3 had no stop codons and remained in frame with V and J, and every other rearrangement was called non-productive. Following IMGT convention, CDR3 was defined as the stretch from the second conserved V-encoded cysteine to the conserved J-encoded phenylalanine. Sequences without an unambiguous match to a single V gene segment were excluded from the earlier analysis of 500 to 700 of the donors. An earlier analysis of approximately 590 of the donors called V segments functional above 56.7% productive rearrangements and segregating when the between-donor standard deviation exceeded 5%. A statistical classification framework was developed to diagnose cytomegalovirus status using the catalog of TCR beta chain sequences. A later analysis assigned V and J genes by comparing TCR nucleotide sequences with IMGT/GENE-DB human TR gene sequences. The TCRdist pipeline was used in a later analysis to assign CDR3 sequences and most-parsimonious VDJ recombination scenarios. In a later analysis, each TCR beta chain was defined by its CDR3 amino acid sequence together with its V-gene family, and reads without a unique V-gene family were excluded. As a way to deal with suspected cross-contamination and a sequencing artifact, a later analysis dropped under 600 nucleotide sequences that were highly shared and had low generation probability. For each public chain, a later analysis derived a clonal expansion index from normalized ranks of inferred template counts within each repertoire. In a later analysis, generation probabilities were computed with a VDJ recombination model fitted to out-of-frame rearrangements, and the resulting probabilities were checked against IGoR. Hypergeometric tests were used in a later analysis to score TCR-TCR, TCR-HLA and TCR-CMV co-occurrence, with a repertoire-size bias correction applied to the TCR pairs. A later analysis estimated false discovery rates by permuting HLA or CMV assignments 20 times. A later analysis grouped co-occurring TCRs with DBSCAN, adding TCRdist sequence similarity when clustering within HLA-allele-positive subsets. Repertoires with fewer than 30,000 or more than 120,000 public chains were left out of co-occurrence clustering, as were five repertoires with anomalous nucleotide sharing. Imported from immuneACCESS, the table was reduced by TCRdb to in-frame sequences with V and J called. These copies leave out some clones; in studies compared against another copy, an unresolved V gene accounts for under half, and the cause of the remainder is not known. The D gene and trimming were derived from the DNA, and the V and J assignments and clone size from that table. This sample gives about 83,000 clones in total; roughly 81% of them show up just once. Approximately 1.9% of the sample rests with the top ten.

Here the chain combines TRBV4-2 and TRBJ1-2; 9 central bases correspond to TRBD1. Sequencing was carried out using PBMCs. The sequence came from a woman aged 25 to 39 in good health and CMV-seronegative. The CDR3: CASSQEPTGGAAGYTF. Here is the DNA: TGTGCCAGCAGCCAAGAACCTACAGGGGGCGCTGCTGGCTACACCTTC.